The entry below describes one TCR beta chain. At survey level, the immunoSEQ assay was run in its v3.0 version. Assay used: immunoSEQ multiplex PCR; TCRdb lists only in-frame clones, some missing. The sample includes around 13,000 clones, about 79% of them seen just once. Ahead of DNA extraction, samples held about 0.95-10 million cryopreserved PBMC each. The data were taken from a study of long-term antiretroviral therapy in people with HIV. At the level of the study: Sampling started about a decade before the 2015 immediate-ART recommendation.

Per germline, CDR1 MDHEN and CDR2 SYDVKM. This CDR3 has 15 residues. The V end was cut by 6 bases, the J end by 5 bases, with 19 bases between. The source is a man aged 25-45 years with HIV. The chain links TRBV28 to TRBJ1-2; no clear D. Sequenced material: unsorted PBMCs, taken 0.4 years after starting antiretroviral therapy. In DNA form, the CDR3 reads TGTGCCAGCAGGGGTGTCGGGAAGGGCGCGTATGGCTACACCTTC. This sequence encodes CASRGVGKGAYGYTF.